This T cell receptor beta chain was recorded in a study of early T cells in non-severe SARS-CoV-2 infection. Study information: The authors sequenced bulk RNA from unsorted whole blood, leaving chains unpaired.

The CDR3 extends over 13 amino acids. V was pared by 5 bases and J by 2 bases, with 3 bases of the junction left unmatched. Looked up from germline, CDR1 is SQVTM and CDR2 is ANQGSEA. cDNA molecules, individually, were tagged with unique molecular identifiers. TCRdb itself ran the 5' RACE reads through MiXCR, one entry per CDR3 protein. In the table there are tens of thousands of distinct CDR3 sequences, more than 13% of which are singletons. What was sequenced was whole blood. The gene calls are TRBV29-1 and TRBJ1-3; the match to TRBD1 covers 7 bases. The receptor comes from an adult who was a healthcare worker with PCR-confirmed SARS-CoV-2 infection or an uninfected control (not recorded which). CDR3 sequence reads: CSVTGQAGNTIYF. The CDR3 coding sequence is TGCAGCGTTACAGGACAGGCTGGAAACACCATATATTTT.